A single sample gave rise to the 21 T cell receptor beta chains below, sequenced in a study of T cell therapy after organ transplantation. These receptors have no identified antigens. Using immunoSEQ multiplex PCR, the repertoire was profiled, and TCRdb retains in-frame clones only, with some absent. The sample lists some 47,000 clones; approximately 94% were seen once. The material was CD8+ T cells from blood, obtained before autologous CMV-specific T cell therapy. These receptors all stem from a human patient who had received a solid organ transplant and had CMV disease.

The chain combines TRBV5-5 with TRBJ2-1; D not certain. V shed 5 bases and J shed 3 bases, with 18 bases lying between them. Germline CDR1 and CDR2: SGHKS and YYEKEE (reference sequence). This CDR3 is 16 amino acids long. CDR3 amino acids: CASSLVPGQNYNEQFF. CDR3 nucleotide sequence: TGTGCCAGCAGTTTAGTCCCGGGCCAAAACTACAATGAGCAGTTCTTC.

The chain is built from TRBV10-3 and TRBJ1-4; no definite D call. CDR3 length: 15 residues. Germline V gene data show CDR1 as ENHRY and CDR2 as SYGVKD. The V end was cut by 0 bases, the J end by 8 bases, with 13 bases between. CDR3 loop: CAISESLGRGEKLFF. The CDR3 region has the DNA TGTGCCATCAGTGAGTCGTTGGGGAGAGGGGAAAAACTGTTTTTT.

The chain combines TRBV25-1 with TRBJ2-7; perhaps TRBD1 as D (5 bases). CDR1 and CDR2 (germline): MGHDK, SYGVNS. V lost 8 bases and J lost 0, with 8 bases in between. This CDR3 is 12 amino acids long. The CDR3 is CASLGRSYEQYF. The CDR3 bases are TGTGCCAGCTTGGGGCGCTCCTACGAGCAGTACTTC.

DNA of the CDR3: TGTGCCAGCAGTTTATCGAAGGCTCAGCCCCAGCATTTT. It translates to CASSLSKAQPQHF. This chain joins TRBV27 and TRBJ1-5; D gene unclear. CDR3 length equals 13 residues. Trimming stripped 0 bases from V and 6 bases from J, with 6 bases between. Germline CDR1 and CDR2: MNHEY and SMNVEV (reference sequence).

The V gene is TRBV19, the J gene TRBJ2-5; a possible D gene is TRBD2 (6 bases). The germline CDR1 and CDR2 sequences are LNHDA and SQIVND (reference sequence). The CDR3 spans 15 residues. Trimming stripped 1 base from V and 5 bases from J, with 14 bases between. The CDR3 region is CASSIVVAVGETQYF. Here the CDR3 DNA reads TGTGCCAGTAGTATAGTTGTAGCGGTGGGTGAGACCCAGTACTTC.

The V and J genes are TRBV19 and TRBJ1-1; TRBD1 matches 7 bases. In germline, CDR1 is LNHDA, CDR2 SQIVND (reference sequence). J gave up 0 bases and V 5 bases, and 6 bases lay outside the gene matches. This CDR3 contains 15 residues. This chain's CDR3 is CASSAATGMNTEAFF. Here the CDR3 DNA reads TGTGCCAGTAGTGCCGCGACAGGGATGAACACTGAAGCTTTCTTT. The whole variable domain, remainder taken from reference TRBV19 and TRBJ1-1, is DGGITQSPKYLFRKEGQNVTLSCEQNLNHDAMYWYRQDPGQGLRLIYYSQIVNDFQKGDIAEGYSVSREKKESFPLTVTSAQKNPTAFYLCASSAATGMNTEAFFGQGTRLTVV.

CDR3 in DNA: TGCGCCAGCAGCCAAAGCCAGCAGAACACTGAAGCTTTCTTT. It is translated as CASSQSQQNTEAFF. The V call is TRBV4-1, the J call TRBJ1-1; D gene unclear. The CDR3 is made up of 14 amino acids. Per the germline V gene, CDR1 is MGHRA and CDR2 is YSYEKL. The V gene lost 2 bases and the J gene lost 1 base, with 8 bases spanning the gap.

CDR3 nucleotide sequence: TGTGCCAGCAGCTTGTGGGCAGGGAGGAGCACTGAAGCTTTCTTT. Its translation: CASSLWAGRSTEAFF. The rearrangement joins TRBV5-6 to TRBJ1-1, with D perhaps TRBD1 (5 bases). V gave up 1 base and J gave up 4 bases, with 14 bases separating them. This CDR3 is built from 15 residues. The germline CDR1 and CDR2 sequences are SGHDT and YYEEEE.

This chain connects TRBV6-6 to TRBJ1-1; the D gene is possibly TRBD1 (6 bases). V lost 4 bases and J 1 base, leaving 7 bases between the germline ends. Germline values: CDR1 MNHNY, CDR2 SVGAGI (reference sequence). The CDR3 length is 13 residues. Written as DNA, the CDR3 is TGTGCCAGCAGTTTGGGACAGAACACTGAAGCTTTCTTT. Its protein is CASSLGQNTEAFF.

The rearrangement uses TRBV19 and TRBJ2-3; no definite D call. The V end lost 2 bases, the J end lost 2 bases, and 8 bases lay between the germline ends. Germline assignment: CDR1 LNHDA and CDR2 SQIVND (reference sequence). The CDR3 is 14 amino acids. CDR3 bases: TGTGCCAGTAGTATATTCGGCAACACAGATACGCAGTATTTT. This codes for CASSIFGNTDTQYF.

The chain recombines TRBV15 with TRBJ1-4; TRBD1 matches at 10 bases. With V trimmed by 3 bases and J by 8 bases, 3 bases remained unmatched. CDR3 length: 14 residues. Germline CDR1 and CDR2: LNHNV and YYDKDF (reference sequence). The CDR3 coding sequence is TGTGCCACCAGCAGTGACAGGGGGCAGGAAAAACTGTTTTTT. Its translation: CATSSDRGQEKLFF.

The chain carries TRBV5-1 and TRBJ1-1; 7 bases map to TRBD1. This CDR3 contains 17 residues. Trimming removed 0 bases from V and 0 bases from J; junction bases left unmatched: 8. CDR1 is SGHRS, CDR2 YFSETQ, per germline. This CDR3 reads CASSLDRAGGMNTEAFF. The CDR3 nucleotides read TGCGCCAGCAGCTTGGATCGGGCAGGGGGAATGAACACTGAAGCTTTCTTT.

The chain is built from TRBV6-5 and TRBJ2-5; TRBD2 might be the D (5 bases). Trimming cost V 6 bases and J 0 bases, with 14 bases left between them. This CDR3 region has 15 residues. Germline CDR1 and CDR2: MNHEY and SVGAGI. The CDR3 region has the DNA TGTGCCAGCAGCTATTCGGAGGCAAACCAAGAGACCCAGTACTTC. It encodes CASSYSEANQETQYF.

The CDR3 reads CASSQSGSYEQYF. In nucleotides, the CDR3 is TGCGCCAGCAGCCAATCAGGTTCCTACGAGCAGTACTTC. The V and J genes are TRBV4-1 and TRBJ2-7; D unresolved. Trimming removed 2 bases at V and 1 base at J, with 6 bases between. The CDR3 is made up of 13 amino acids. CDR1 MGHRA and CDR2 YSYEKL come from the germline V gene.

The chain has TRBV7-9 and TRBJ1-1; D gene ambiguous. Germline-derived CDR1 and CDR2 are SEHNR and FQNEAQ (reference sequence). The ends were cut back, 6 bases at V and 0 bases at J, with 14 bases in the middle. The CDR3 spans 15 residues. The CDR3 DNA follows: TGTGCCAGCAGTTTCTCACAGAGTATGAACACTGAAGCTTTCTTT. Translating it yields CASSFSQSMNTEAFF.

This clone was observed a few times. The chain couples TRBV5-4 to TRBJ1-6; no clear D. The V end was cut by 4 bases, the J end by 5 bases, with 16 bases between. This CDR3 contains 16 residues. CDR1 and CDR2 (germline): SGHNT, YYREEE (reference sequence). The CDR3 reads CASSQVTDSDNSPLHF. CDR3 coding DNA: TGTGCCAGCAGCCAGGTCACAGATTCGGATAATTCACCCCTCCACTTT.

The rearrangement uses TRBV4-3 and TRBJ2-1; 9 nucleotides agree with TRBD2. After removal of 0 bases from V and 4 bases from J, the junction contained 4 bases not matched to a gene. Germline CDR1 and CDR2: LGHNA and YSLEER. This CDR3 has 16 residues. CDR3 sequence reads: CASSQDGAGGYNEQFF. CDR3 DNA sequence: TGCGCCAGCAGCCAAGATGGGGCGGGGGGGTACAATGAGCAGTTCTTC.

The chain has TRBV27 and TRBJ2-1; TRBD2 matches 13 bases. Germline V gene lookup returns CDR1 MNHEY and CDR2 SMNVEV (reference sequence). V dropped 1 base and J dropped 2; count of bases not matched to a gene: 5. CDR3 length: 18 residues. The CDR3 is CASSLLGTSGVTYNEQFF. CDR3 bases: TGTGCCAGCAGTTTATTGGGGACTAGCGGGGTAACCTACAATGAGCAGTTCTTC.

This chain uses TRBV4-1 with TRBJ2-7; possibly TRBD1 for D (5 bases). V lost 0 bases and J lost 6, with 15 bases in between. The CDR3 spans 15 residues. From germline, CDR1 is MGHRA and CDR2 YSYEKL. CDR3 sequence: CASSQDPGPYVEQYF. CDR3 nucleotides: TGCGCCAGCAGCCAAGACCCAGGGCCCTACGTCGAGCAGTACTTC.

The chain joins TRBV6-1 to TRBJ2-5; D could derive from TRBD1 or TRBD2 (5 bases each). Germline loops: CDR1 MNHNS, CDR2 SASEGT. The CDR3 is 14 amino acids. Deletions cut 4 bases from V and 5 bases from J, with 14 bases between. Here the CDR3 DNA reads TGTGCCAGCAGTGTCATAGGGACGTCGGAGACCCAGTACTTC. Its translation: CASSVIGTSETQYF.

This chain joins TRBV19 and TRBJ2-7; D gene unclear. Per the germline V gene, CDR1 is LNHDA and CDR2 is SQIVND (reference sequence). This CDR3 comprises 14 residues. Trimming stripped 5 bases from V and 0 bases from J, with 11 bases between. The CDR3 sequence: CASSGWHPSYEQYF. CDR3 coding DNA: TGTGCCAGTAGTGGGTGGCACCCCTCCTACGAGCAGTACTTC. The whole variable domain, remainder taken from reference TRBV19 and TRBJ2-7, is DGGITQSPKYLFRKEGQNVTLSCEQNLNHDAMYWYRQDPGQGLRLIYYSQIVNDFQKGDIAEGYSVSREKKESFPLTVTSAQKNPTAFYLCASSGWHPSYEQYFGPGTRLTVT.